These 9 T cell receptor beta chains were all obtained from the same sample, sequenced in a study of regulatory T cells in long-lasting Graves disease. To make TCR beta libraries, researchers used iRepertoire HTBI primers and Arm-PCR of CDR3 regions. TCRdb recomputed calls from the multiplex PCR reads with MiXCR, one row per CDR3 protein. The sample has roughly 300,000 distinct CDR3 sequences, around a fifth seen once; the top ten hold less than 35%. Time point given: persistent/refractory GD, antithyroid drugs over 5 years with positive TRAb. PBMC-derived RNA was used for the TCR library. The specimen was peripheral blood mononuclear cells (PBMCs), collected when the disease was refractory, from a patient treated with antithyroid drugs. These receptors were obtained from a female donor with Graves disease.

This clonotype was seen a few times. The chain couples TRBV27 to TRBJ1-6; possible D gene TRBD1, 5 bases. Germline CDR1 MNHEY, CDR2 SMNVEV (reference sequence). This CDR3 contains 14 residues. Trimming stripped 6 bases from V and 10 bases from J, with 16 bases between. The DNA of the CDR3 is TGTGCCAGCAGGGAGACAGTTTTTCCCTCACCCCTCCACTTT. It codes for CASRETVFPSPLHF.

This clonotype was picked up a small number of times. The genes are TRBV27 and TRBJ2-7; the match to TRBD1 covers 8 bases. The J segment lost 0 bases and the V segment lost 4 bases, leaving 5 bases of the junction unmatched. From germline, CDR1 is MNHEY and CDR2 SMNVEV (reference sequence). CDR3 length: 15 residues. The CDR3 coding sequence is TGTGCCAGCAGTTCCTCCAGGGGGCCCTCCTACGAGCAGTACTTC. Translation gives CASSSSRGPSYEQYF.

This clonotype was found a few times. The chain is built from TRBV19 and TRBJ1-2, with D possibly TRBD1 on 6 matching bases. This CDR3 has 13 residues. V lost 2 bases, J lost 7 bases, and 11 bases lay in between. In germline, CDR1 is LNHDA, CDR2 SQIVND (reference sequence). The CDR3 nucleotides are TGTGCCAGTAGTATACAGGGGAGGAGTGGCTACACCTTC. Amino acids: CASSIQGRSGYTF.

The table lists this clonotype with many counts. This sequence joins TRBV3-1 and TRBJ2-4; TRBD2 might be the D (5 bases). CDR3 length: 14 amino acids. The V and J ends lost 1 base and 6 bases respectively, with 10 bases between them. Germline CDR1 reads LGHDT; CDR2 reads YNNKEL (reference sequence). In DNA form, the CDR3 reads TGTGCCAGCAGCCAAGGAGGGTATGGAAACATTCAGTACTTC. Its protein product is CASSQGGYGNIQYF.

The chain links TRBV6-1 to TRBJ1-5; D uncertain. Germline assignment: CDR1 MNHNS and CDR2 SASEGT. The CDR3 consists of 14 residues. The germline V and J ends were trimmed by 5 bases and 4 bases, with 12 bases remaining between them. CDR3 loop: CASSQTVSNQPQHF. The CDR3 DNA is TGTGCCAGCAGTCAGACCGTCTCTAATCAGCCCCAGCATTTT.

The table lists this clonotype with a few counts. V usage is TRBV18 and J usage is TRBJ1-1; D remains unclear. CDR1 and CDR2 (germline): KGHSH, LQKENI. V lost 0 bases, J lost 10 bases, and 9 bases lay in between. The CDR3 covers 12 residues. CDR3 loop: CASSPPTLSAFF. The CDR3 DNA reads TGTGCCAGCTCACCACCGACGCTTTCAGCTTTCTTT.

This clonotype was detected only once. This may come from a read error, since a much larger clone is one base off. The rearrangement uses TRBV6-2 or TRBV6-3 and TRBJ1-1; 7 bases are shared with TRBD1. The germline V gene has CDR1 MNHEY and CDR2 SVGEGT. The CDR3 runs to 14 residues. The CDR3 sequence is CASTSEQGGTEASF. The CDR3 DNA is TGTGCCAGTACCTCGGAGCAGGGGGGTACTGAAGCTTCCTTT.

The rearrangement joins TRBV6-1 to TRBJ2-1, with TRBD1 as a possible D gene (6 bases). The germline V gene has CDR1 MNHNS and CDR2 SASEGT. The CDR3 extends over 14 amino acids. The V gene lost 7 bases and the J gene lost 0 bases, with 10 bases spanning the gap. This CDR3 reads CASNEGVSYNEQFF. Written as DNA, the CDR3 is TGTGCCAGCAACGAGGGGGTCTCCTACAATGAGCAGTTCTTC.

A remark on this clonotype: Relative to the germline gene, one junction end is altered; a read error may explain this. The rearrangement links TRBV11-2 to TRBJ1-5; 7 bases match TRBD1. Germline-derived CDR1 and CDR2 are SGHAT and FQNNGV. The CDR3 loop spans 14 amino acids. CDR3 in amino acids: CASSIDRVGQPQHF. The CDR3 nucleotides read TGTGCCAGCAGCATAGACAGGGTAGGCCAGCCCCAGCATTTT.